This T cell receptor (beta chain) originates from a study of CD4 and CD8 cells across lung adenocarcinoma regions. Localized lung adenocarcinoma, a non-small cell lung cancer, affected the donors. V shed 8 bases, J shed 1 base, and the junction held 12 bases outside the gene matches. The CDR3 is 17 amino acids. Germline lookup yields CDR1 MGHDK and CDR2 SYGVNS. TCRdb recomputed calls from the PCR reads with MiXCR, one row per CDR3 protein. The data contain around 8,600 distinct CDR3 sequences, 45% to 60% of them singletons. This receptor was taken from a female donor with lung adenocarcinoma. The CD4 and CD8 labels of this study may be unreliable. V and J are TRBV25-1 and TRBJ1-1, with TRBD1 matching over 11 bases. The sequenced sample was CD8+ T cells from the center of a lung tumor. Written as DNA, the CDR3 is TGTGCCAGCCTCCCTGGGGAGGGACAGGGGGGGAACACTGAAGCTTTCTTT. Translating it yields CASLPGEGQGGNTEAFF.